The 11 T cell receptor beta chains below were found in one sample sequenced in a study of cytomegalovirus exposure and HLA in healthy donors. TCRdb keeps only in-frame clones here, not all; method: immunoSEQ multiplex PCR. The sample has about 110,000 clones; approximately 90% are singletons. The material sequenced was PBMCs. The receptors stem from a woman between 25 and 40 years old in good health and CMV-seropositive.

V usage is TRBV2 and J usage is TRBJ2-1; TRBD1 matches 7 bases. The germline gives CDR1 SNHLY, CDR2 FYNNEI. V lost 8 bases and J lost 13; bases outside the gene matches: 8. The CDR3 is 11 residues long. The CDR3 nucleotides read TGTGCCAGCGGGACAGTCTTAGAACAGTTCTTC. As protein: CASGTVLEQFF.

The rearrangement uses TRBV5-4 and TRBJ2-7; 10 bases fit TRBD1. The length of the CDR3 is 13 residues. V was clipped by 4 bases and J by 7 bases; unmatched bases: 5. Looked up from germline, CDR1 is SGHNT and CDR2 is YYREEE (reference sequence). The CDR3 is CASSPRDRGEQYF. The DNA of the CDR3 is TGTGCCAGCAGCCCGAGGGACAGGGGAGAGCAGTACTTC.

The chain uses TRBV29-1 and TRBJ2-5, with 9 bases lining up with TRBD1. Germline trimming cut 7 bases from V and 3 bases from J; bases unmatched to any gene: 9. The germline V gene encodes CDR1 SQVTM and CDR2 ANQGSEA. The length of the CDR3 is 14 residues. CDR3 amino acids: CSGATGTGKETQYF. Written as DNA, the CDR3 is TGCAGCGGTGCTACCGGGACAGGGAAAGAGACCCAGTACTTC.

This chain links TRBV27 with TRBJ2-1; no clear D. This CDR3 has 12 residues. The germline V and J ends were trimmed by 0 bases and 7 bases, with 4 bases remaining between them. Germline values: CDR1 MNHEY, CDR2 SMNVEV (reference sequence). The CDR3 coding sequence is TGTGCCAGCAGTTTATCCAGGAATGAGCAGTTCTTC. This translates into CASSLSRNEQFF.

The chain is built from TRBV2 and TRBJ1-2; D may be TRBD1 (6 bases). Per the germline V gene, CDR1 is SNHLY and CDR2 is FYNNEI. The V end lost 1 base, the J end lost 4 bases, and 13 bases lay between the germline ends. This CDR3 is 15 amino acids long. The CDR3 is CASSEVGGASYGYTF. CDR3 bases: TGTGCCAGCAGTGAAGTAGGGGGGGCTAGCTATGGCTACACCTTC.

The V and J genes are TRBV7-2 and TRBJ2-1, with D possibly being TRBD1 (6 bases). V shed 2 bases and J shed 5 bases, with 13 bases lying between them. Germline V gene data show CDR1 as SGHTA and CDR2 as FQGNSA. The CDR3 consists of 15 residues. The CDR3 reads CASSLQAGVHNEQFF. The CDR3 region has the DNA TGTGCCAGCAGCTTACAAGCAGGGGTCCACAATGAGCAGTTCTTC.

V usage is TRBV19 and J usage is TRBJ2-2; D is perhaps TRBD2 (6 bases). In germline, CDR1 is LNHDA, CDR2 SQIVND (reference sequence). The CDR3 has 15 residues. V was trimmed by 5 bases and J by 5 bases, leaving 15 bases between them. The CDR3, as DNA: TGTGCCAGTAGTCGAGCGGGCAAGGAAACCGGGGAGCTGTTTTTT. Translation gives CASSRAGKETGELFF.

This sequence joins TRBV13 and TRBJ2-1, with D possibly TRBD2 on 6 matching bases. The CDR3 is 14 residues long. Germline values: CDR1 PRHDT, CDR2 FYEKMQ (reference sequence). Trimming removed 0 bases at V and 7 bases at J, with 10 bases between. Here the CDR3 reads CASSLGDYRNEQFF. CDR3 in DNA: TGTGCCAGCAGCTTAGGGGACTACCGTAATGAGCAGTTCTTC.

V is TRBV9 and J is TRBJ2-5; 13 nucleotides agree with TRBD2. The germline V gene has CDR1 SGDLS and CDR2 YYNGEE. This CDR3 contains 17 residues. V lost 4 bases, J lost 5 bases, and 11 bases stayed unmatched. In DNA form, the CDR3 reads TGTGCCAGCAGCCCACGGACTAGCGGGAGAGATTGGGAGACCCAGTACTTC. The encoded protein is CASSPRTSGRDWETQYF.

This chain joins TRBV28 and TRBJ1-2; D is ambiguous. The V gene lost 6 bases and the J gene lost 0 bases, with 5 bases spanning the gap. There are 12 residues in the CDR3. The germline CDR1 and CDR2 sequences are MDHEN and SYDVKM. CDR3 residues: CASRTANYGYTF. The CDR3 nucleotides are TGTGCCAGCAGAACGGCTAACTATGGCTACACCTTC.

The rearrangement joins TRBV5-6 to TRBJ1-5, with TRBD1 as a possible D gene (6 bases). The CDR3 contains 14 residues. With 3 bases removed from V and 1 base from J, the gap between germline ends came to 8 bases. The germline V gene encodes CDR1 SGHDT and CDR2 YYEEEE. The CDR3 loop is CASSSGQSNQPQHF. The CDR3, as DNA: TGTGCCAGCAGCTCCGGACAGAGCAATCAGCCCCAGCATTTT.